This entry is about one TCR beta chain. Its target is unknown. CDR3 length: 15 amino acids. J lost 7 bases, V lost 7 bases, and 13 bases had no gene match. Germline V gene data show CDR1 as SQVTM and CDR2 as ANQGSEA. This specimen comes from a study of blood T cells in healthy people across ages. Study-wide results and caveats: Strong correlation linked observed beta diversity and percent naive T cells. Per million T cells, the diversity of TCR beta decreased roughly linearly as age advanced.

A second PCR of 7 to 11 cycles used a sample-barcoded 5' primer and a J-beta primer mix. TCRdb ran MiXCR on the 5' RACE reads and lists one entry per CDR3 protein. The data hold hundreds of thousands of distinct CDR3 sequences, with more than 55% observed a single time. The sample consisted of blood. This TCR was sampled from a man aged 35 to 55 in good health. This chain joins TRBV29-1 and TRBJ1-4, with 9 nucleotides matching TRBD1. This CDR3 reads CSARTWTGAGEKLFF. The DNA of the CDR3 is TGCAGCGCTCGAACCTGGACAGGGGCGGGTGAAAAACTGTTTTTT.